The 23 T cell receptor beta chains below all came from one sample that was sequenced in a study of radiotherapy plus CTLA-4 blockade in lung cancer (dated by TCRdb to between 2018 and 2020). Receptors were amplified or captured by the immunoSEQ multiplex PCR assay. TCRdb retrieved this table from immuneACCESS and kept in-frame rearrangements only. Not all clones are present; in checked studies, unresolved V genes account for under half, and no reason is known for the remainder. This sample gives over 100,000 clones in total; 85% to 90% of them show up just once. The ten largest account for 5.5% to 8.5% of the sample. Source: peripheral blood, taken from a patient treated with radiotherapy plus ipilimumab. These TCRs come from a human donor with non-small cell lung cancer that progressed on radiotherapy plus ipilimumab.

The V call is TRBV30, the J call TRBJ1-3; D gene ambiguous. V dropped 2 bases and J dropped 4 bases, with 12 bases sitting between them. This CDR3 is built from 14 residues. The germline V gene has CDR1 GTSNPN and CDR2 SVGIG (reference sequence). DNA of the CDR3: TGTGCCTGGAGTAGAAGCGGGTCCGGAAACACCATATATTTT. Its protein is CAWSRSGSGNTIYF.

The chain uses TRBV15 and TRBJ1-2; D remains unclear. V gave up 4 bases and J gave up 2 bases, with 11 bases separating them. CDR3 length: 14 residues. CDR1 is LNHNV, CDR2 YYDKDF, per germline (reference sequence). CDR3 sequence reads: CATSTAGANYGYTF. In DNA, the CDR3 is TGTGCCACCAGCACCGCAGGAGCGAACTATGGCTACACCTTC.

The chain is built from TRBV7-2 and TRBJ1-1; perhaps TRBD1 as D (6 bases). This CDR3 region has 14 residues. CDR1 and CDR2 from the germline V gene are SGHTA and FQGNSA. V dropped 7 bases and J dropped 0 bases, with 12 bases sitting between them. The CDR3 DNA follows: TGTGCCAGCAACCTGGACAGATTGAACACTGAAGCTTTCTTT. It yields the protein CASNLDRLNTEAFF. Filled out from reference TRBV7-2 and TRBJ1-1, the complete variable domain reads GAGVSQSPSNKVTEKGKDVELRCDPISGHTALYWYRQSLGQGLEFLIYFQGNSAPDKSGLPSDRFSAERTGGSVSTLTIQRTQQEDSAVYLCASNLDRLNTEAFFGQGTRLTVV.

This clone showed up just a few times. The rearrangement links TRBV18 to TRBJ1-2, with TRBD1 matching over 9 bases. J was trimmed by 10 bases and V by 10 bases; bases with no gene match: 13. Germline V gene lookup returns CDR1 KGHSH and CDR2 LQKENI. This CDR3 contains 13 residues. For the CDR3, the DNA is TGTGCCACCTCCGGGACAGGGTCTTCCAACTACACCTTC. Translating gives CATSGTGSSNYTF.

The chain couples TRBV29-1 to TRBJ1-1; D is possibly TRBD1 (5 bases). This CDR3 has 12 residues. The germline gives CDR1 SQVTM, CDR2 ANQGSEA. The CDR3 reads CSADGGNTEAFF. In DNA form, the CDR3 reads TGCAGTGCTGACGGGGGGAACACTGAAGCTTTCTTT.

This rearrangement joins TRBV11-2 to TRBJ2-7, with 10 bases aligning to TRBD2. The ends lost 3 bases at V and 3 bases at J; junction bases unmatched: 5. Germline assignment: CDR1 SGHAT and CDR2 FQNNGV. The CDR3 is made up of 15 amino acids. CDR3 in DNA: TGTGCCAGCAGCTTTTTAGCGGGAGGAAGCTACGAGCAGTACTTC. Amino acid sequence: CASSFLAGGSYEQYF.

This clone was picked up one time. The V and J genes are TRBV5-1 and TRBJ2-1; 10 bases line up with TRBD2. Germline V gene data show CDR1 as SGHRS and CDR2 as YFSETQ. CDR3 length: 16 amino acids. The V gene end was trimmed by 0 bases and the J gene end by 7 bases; junction bases not matched to a gene: 7. In DNA form, the CDR3 reads TGCGCCAGCAGCTTGGTGGCACTAGCGGGGAAGAATGAGCAGTTCTTC. Translation gives CASSLVALAGKNEQFF.

The gene calls are TRBV4-1 and TRBJ1-1; 9 bases align to TRBD1. V dropped 3 bases and J dropped 5; count of bases not matched to a gene: 1. The CDR3 runs 13 residues. Germline CDR1 is MGHRA and CDR2 is YSYEKL. CDR3 amino acids: CASSQGQGTEAFF. The CDR3 DNA reads TGCGCCAGCAGCCAGGGACAGGGAACTGAAGCTTTCTTT.

The CDR3 is CASSIDRGLADTQYF. For the CDR3, the DNA is TGTGCCAGTAGTATAGACCGGGGTCTGGCAGATACGCAGTATTTT. The V and J genes are TRBV19 and TRBJ2-3; D perhaps matches TRBD2 (5 bases). V lost 0 bases and J 4 bases, leaving 11 bases between the germline ends. The CDR3 totals 15 residues. Germline CDR1 and CDR2: LNHDA and SQIVND (reference sequence). Filled out from reference TRBV19 and TRBJ2-3, the complete variable domain reads DGGITQSPKYLFRKEGQNVTLSCEQNLNHDAMYWYRQDPGQGLRLIYYSQIVNDFQKGDIAEGYSVSREKKESFPLTVTSAQKNPTAFYLCASSIDRGLADTQYFGPGTRLTVL.

The rearrangement uses TRBV5-4 and TRBJ2-5; TRBD2 might be the D (5 bases). Germline CDR1 SGHNT, CDR2 YYREEE (reference sequence). CDR3 length equals 15 residues. Trimming cost V 5 bases and J 5 bases, with 19 bases left between them. Here the CDR3 reads CASRASTKRGETQYF. CDR3 nucleotide sequence: TGTGCCAGCAGGGCTAGCACAAAAAGAGGGGAGACCCAGTACTTC.

The rearrangement joins TRBV6-6 to TRBJ2-2, with unresolved D. From germline, CDR1 is MNHNY and CDR2 SVGAGI (reference sequence). Trimming pared 4 bases from V and 6 bases from J, leaving 15 bases between. The CDR3 spans 15 residues. The CDR3 is CASSSSWTGAGELFF. Written as DNA, the CDR3 is TGTGCCAGCAGTTCCTCCTGGACCGGTGCCGGGGAGCTGTTTTTT.

The table lists this clone with a few counts. The chain couples TRBV5-1 to TRBJ1-2; 9 positions agree with TRBD1. The trim removed 4 bases at V and 6 bases at J, leaving 4 bases unmatched. CDR1 is SGHRS and CDR2 is YFSETQ in the germline V gene. The CDR3 extends over 13 amino acids. Written as DNA, the CDR3 is TGCGCCAGCAGCGCGGGGACAGGGAATGGCTACACCTTC. Amino acids: CASSAGTGNGYTF.

This chain joins TRBV30 and TRBJ2-5, with D unclear. The CDR3 spans 13 residues. V gave up 0 bases and J gave up 1 base, with 6 bases separating them. CDR1 is GTSNPN and CDR2 is SVGIG in the germline V gene (reference sequence). This CDR3 is CAWSVSFQETQYF. CDR3 nucleotides: TGTGCCTGGAGTGTAAGCTTCCAAGAGACCCAGTACTTC.

The J gene is TRBJ2-1, the V gene TRBV4-1; maybe TRBD2 (6 bases). V lost 0 bases and J 4 bases, leaving 19 bases between the germline ends. The CDR3 sequence is 18 residues long. Germline CDR1 is MGHRA and CDR2 is YSYEKL. The CDR3 spells CASSQDYLAYFLYNEQFF. CDR3 nucleotide sequence: TGCGCCAGCAGCCAAGATTACCTAGCGTATTTCCTATACAATGAGCAGTTCTTC.

The chain couples TRBV2 to TRBJ1-5; possibly TRBD1 for D (5 bases). The CDR3 length is 16 residues. Germline CDR1 SNHLY, CDR2 FYNNEI. Trimming left V 0 bases short and J 6 bases short, with 15 bases between. The CDR3 is CASSEALGNRFQPQHF. In DNA, the CDR3 is TGTGCCAGCAGTGAAGCGCTGGGGAACAGGTTTCAGCCCCAGCATTTT.

The chain has TRBV27 and TRBJ2-5; 9 bases agree with TRBD1. The CDR3 contains 13 residues. CDR1 is MNHEY and CDR2 is SMNVEV in the germline V gene (reference sequence). The junction had 8 bases not matched to a gene; V was cut back by 10 bases and J by 5 bases. The CDR3, as DNA: TGTGCCACAACCGGGACAGGGAGTGAGACCCAGTACTTC. Protein sequence: CATTGTGSETQYF.

The J gene is TRBJ2-3, the V gene TRBV6-5, with D uncertain. The CDR3 length is 14 residues. V lost 0 bases and J lost 6, with 10 bases in between. CDR1 and CDR2 (germline): MNHEY, SVGAGI. CDR3 coding DNA: TGTGCCAGCAGTTACTCGAAGTCGCTGGATACGCAGTATTTT. Its translation is CASSYSKSLDTQYF.

The rearrangement links TRBV5-4 to TRBJ2-1; 7 positions agree with TRBD2. The CDR3 runs 16 residues. Germline assignment: CDR1 SGHNT and CDR2 YYREEE (reference sequence). With V trimmed by 3 bases and J by 6 bases, 12 bases remained unmatched. This chain's CDR3 is CASSSLTLAALNEQFF. In DNA, the CDR3 is TGTGCCAGCAGCTCACTGACCCTAGCGGCCCTCAATGAGCAGTTCTTC.

The chain recombines TRBV29-1 with TRBJ2-2, with 11 bases identical to TRBD1. This CDR3 region has 13 residues. Germline values: CDR1 SQVTM, CDR2 ANQGSEA. With 6 bases clipped from V and 4 bases from J, the junction kept 1 base outside the gene matches. CDR3 region: CSVGQGATGELFF. DNA of the CDR3: TGCAGCGTAGGACAGGGGGCCACCGGGGAGCTGTTTTTT.

The chain uses TRBV11-2 and TRBJ2-7, with D possibly TRBD2 on 6 matching bases. The V and J ends lost 5 bases and 3 bases respectively, with 8 bases between them. Germline CDR1 and CDR2: SGHAT and FQNNGV. The CDR3 consists of 12 residues. The CDR3 is CASSTDYYEQYF. The DNA for the CDR3 is TGTGCCAGCAGCACGGACTACTACGAGCAGTACTTC.

The chain has TRBV4-1 and TRBJ1-2; no firm D call. The V end was cut by 1 base, the J end by 4 bases, with 13 bases between. CDR1 MGHRA and CDR2 YSYEKL come from the germline V gene. CDR3 length: 15 amino acids. The CDR3 spells CASSQVTGNFYGYTF. The CDR3 coding sequence is TGCGCCAGCAGCCAAGTAACCGGAAACTTCTATGGCTACACCTTC.

CDR3 protein: CASSLGGQVEAFF. Written as DNA, the CDR3 is TGTGCCAGCAGTCTAGGTGGACAGGTTGAAGCTTTCTTT. This chain joins TRBV7-9 and TRBJ1-1; 7 nucleotides line up with TRBD1. CDR1 SEHNR and CDR2 FQNEAQ come from the germline V gene (reference sequence). The length of the CDR3 is 13 residues. V gave up 6 bases and J gave up 7 bases; unmatched junction bases: 8.

V is TRBV16 and J is TRBJ1-5; 8 bases map to TRBD1. The junction had 4 bases not matched to a gene; V was cut back by 3 bases and J by 6 bases. CDR3 length equals 14 residues. Germline assignment: CDR1 KGHSY and CDR2 FQNENV. The CDR3 sequence is CASSHQGAVQPQHF. In DNA form, the CDR3 reads TGTGCCAGCAGCCATCAGGGGGCGGTTCAGCCCCAGCATTTT.